This entry describes one TCR beta chain. Repertoires were generated with immunoSEQ multiplex PCR, while TCRdb's copy carries only in-frame clones and drops some. The profile covers more than 10,000 clones, with over 85% appearing a single time and roughly 7% taken by the ten largest. The source of the sample is a study of technical replicates of blood from a few donors. The CDR3 contains 15 residues. CDR1 is SGHVS, CDR2 FNYEAQ, per germline. Losses at the gene ends were 3 bases for V and 3 bases for J; bases not matched to a gene: 3. The clonotype was recovered from a human donor in good health. The sequencing input was PBMCs. The V call is TRBV7-6, the J call TRBJ2-2, with TRBD1 identical over 8 bases. CDR3 coding DNA: TGTGCCAGCAGCTTTCCGGGACAGGACACCGGGGAGCTGTTTTTT. Protein: CASSFPGQDTGELFF.